This T cell receptor beta chain was retrieved from a study of blood T cell repertoires in COVID-19. The overall study: Collection of acute and convalescent COVID-19 samples took place in the United States, Italy and Spain.

In the study's own analysis: Quantification of nucleated cells was approximated via reference gene primer amplification. Libraries were prepared by immunoSEQ multiplex PCR; TCRdb keeps only in-frame clonotypes and omits some of them. From that table come the V and J calls and clone size; the DNA was used to work out D and trimming. The profile shows around 150,000 clones, 80% of them singletons. As regards this clone: One end of the junction is discordant with germline, which a read error may explain.

There are 12 residues in the CDR3. CDR1 and CDR2 (germline): SNHLY, FYNNEI. This sequence was found in a woman in her 50s with acute or convalescent COVID-19. The sequencing sample was made of peripheral blood. The genes are TRBV2 and TRBJ2-1; D is unclear. The CDR3 loop is CASSDGLQRQLF. The CDR3 DNA reads TGTGCCAGCAGTGATGGGCTGCAAAGGCAGCTCTTC. Variable domain in full (rest from reference TRBV2 and TRBJ2-1): EPEVTQTPSHQVTQMGQEVILRCVPISNHLYFYWYRQILGQKVEFLVSFYNNEISEKSEIFDDQFSVERPDGSNFTLKIRSTKLEDSAMYFCASSDGLQRQLFGPGTRLTVL.